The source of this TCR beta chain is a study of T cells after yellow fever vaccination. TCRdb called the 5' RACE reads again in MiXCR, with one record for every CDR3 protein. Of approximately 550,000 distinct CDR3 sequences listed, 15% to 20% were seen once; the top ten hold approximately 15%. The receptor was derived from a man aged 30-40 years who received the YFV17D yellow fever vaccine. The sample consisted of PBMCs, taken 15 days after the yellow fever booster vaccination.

The CDR3 sequence is CASSSTRGQQQYF. In nucleotides, the CDR3 is TGCGCCAGCAGCTCGACCAGGGGTCAACAGCAGTACTTC. The rearrangement links TRBV5-1 to TRBJ2-7; perhaps TRBD1 as D (6 bases). The germline gives CDR1 SGHRS, CDR2 YFSETQ. V was clipped by 3 bases and J by 8 bases, with 15 bases between them. The CDR3 has 13 amino acids.